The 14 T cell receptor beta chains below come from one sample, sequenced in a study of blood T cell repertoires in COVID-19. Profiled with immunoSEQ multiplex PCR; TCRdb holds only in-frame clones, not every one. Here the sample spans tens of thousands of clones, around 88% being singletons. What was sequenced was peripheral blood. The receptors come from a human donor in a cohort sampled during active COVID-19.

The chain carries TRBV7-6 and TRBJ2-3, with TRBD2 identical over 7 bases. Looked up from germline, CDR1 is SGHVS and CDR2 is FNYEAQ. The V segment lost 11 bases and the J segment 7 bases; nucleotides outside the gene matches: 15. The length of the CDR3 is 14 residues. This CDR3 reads CAVEGSGGIHTQYF. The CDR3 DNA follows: TGTGCCGTAGAAGGGTCCGGGGGGATACATACGCAGTATTTT.

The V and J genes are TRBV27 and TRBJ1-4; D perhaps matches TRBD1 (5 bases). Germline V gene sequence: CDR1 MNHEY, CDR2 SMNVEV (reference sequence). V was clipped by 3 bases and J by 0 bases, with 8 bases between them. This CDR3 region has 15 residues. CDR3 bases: TGTGCCAGCAGTTTTCCGACAGCAACTAATGAAAAACTGTTTTTT. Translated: CASSFPTATNEKLFF.

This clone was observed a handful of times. CDR3 bases: TGTGCCAGCAGTTTAATCAGTAGGGGCTACGAGCAGTACTTC. This codes for CASSLISRGYEQYF. The chain employs TRBV27 and TRBJ2-7; tentative D call: TRBD1 (5 bases). CDR3 length equals 14 residues. The germline gives CDR1 MNHEY, CDR2 SMNVEV (reference sequence). The V end was cut by 2 bases, the J end by 3 bases, with 11 bases between.

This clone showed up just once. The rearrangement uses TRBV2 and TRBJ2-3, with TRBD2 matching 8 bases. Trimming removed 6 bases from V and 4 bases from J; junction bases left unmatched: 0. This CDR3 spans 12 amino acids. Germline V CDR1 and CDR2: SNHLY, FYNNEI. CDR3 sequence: CASRTSADTQYF. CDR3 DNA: TGTGCCAGCAGGACTAGCGCAGATACGCAGTATTTT.

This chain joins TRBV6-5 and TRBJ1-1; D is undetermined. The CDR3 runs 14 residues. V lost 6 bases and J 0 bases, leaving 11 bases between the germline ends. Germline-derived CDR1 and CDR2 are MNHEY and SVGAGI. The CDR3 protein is CASRKDGMNTEAFF. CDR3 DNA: TGTGCCAGCAGAAAAGACGGGATGAACACTGAAGCTTTCTTT.

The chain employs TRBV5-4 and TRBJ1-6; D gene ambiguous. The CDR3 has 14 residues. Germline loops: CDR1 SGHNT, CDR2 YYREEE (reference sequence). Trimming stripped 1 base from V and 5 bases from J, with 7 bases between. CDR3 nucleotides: TGTGCCAGCAGCTTGCGGGTTGATAATTCACCCCTCCACTTT. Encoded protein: CASSLRVDNSPLHF. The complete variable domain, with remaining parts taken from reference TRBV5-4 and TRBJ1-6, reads ETGVTQSPTHLIKTRGQQVTLRCSSQSGHNTVSWYQQALGQGPQFIFQYYREEENGRGNFPPRFSGLQFPNYSSELNVNALELDDSALYLCASSLRVDNSPLHFGNGTRLTVT.

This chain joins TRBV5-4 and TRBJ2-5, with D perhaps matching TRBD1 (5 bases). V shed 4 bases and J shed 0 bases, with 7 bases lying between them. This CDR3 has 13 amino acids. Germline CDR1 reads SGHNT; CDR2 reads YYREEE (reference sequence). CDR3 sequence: CASSPDNQETQYF. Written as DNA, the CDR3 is TGTGCCAGCAGCCCGGACAACCAAGAGACCCAGTACTTC.

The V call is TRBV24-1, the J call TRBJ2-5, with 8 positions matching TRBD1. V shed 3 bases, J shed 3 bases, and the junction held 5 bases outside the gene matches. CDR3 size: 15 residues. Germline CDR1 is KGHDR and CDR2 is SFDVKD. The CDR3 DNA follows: TGTGCCACCAGTGATCCGGACAGGGACAAAGAGACCCAGTACTTC. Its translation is CATSDPDRDKETQYF.

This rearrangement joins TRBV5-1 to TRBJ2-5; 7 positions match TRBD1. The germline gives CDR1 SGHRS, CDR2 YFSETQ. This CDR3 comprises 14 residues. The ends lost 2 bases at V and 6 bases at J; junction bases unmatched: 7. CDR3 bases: TGCGCCAGCAGCTTACCCAGGGACAGACAGACCCAGTACTTC. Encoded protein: CASSLPRDRQTQYF.

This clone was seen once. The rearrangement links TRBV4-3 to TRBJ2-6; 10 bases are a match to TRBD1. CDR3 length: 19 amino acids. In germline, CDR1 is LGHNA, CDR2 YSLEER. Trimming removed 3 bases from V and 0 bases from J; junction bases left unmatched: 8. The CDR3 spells CASSHRRDRGLSGANVLTF. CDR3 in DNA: TGCGCCAGCAGCCATCGCCGGGACAGGGGCCTCTCTGGGGCCAACGTCCTGACTTTC.

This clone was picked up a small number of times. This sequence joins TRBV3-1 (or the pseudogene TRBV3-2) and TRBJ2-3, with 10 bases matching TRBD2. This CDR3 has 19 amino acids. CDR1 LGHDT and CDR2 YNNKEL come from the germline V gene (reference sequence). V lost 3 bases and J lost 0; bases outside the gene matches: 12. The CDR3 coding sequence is TGTGCCAGCAGCCACGATACTAGCGGGATAAGATATAGCACAGATACGCAGTATTTT. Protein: CASSHDTSGIRYSTDTQYF.

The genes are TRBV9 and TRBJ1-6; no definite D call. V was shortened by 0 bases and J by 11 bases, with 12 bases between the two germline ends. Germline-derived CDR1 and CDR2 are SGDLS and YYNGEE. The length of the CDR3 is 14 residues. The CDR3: CASSVAEPTAPLHF. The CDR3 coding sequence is TGTGCCAGCAGCGTAGCCGAGCCCACGGCACCCCTCCACTTT.

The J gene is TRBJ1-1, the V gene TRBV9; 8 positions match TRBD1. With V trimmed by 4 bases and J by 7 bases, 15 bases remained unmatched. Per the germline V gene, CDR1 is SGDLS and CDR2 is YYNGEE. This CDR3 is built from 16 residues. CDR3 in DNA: TGTGCCAGCAGCCCTTATTCACGACAGGGGTCCCTTGAAGCTTTCTTT. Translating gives CASSPYSRQGSLEAFF.

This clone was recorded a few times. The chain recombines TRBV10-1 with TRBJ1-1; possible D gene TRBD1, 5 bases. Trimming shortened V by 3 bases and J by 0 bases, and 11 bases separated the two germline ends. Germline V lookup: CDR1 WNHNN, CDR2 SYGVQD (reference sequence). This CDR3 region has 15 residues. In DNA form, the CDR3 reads TGCGCCAGCAGTGAACAGGTTTCGATGAACACTGAAGCTTTCTTT. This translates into CASSEQVSMNTEAFF.